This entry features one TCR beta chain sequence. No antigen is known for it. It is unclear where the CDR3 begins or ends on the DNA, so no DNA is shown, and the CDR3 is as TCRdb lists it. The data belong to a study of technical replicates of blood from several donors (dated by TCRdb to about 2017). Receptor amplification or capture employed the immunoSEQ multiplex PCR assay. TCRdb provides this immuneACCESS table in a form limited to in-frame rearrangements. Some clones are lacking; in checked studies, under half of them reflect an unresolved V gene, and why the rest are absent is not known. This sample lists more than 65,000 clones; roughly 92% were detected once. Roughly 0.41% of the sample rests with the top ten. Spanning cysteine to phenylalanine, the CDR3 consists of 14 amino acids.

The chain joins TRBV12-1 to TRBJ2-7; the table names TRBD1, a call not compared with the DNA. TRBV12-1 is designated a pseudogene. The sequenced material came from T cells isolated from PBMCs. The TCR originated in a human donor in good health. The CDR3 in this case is CASSFGRGIYEQYF.